The 10 T cell receptor beta chains given below trace back to one sample, sequenced in a study of PD-1 blockade in classical Hodgkin lymphoma. Clones were read by immunoSEQ multiplex PCR, and TCRdb kept only the in-frame ones, dropping some. The profile covers about 37,000 clones, with around 80% appearing a single time and about a tenth taken by the ten largest. Each of the patients experienced relapse following autologous stem cell transplantation, and their brentuximab vedotin exposure differed. The sequencing here drew on peripheral blood mononuclear cells (PBMCs), taken at baseline. These receptor sequences come from a human donor with classical Hodgkin lymphoma.

The DNA for the CDR3 is TGCGCCAGCAGCCTCTTGAGGGGAGGGGTGATTATAACCGGGGAGCTGTTTTTT. Translation gives CASSLLRGGVIITGELFF. This chain connects TRBV4-1 to TRBJ2-2, with 7 bases fitting TRBD2. CDR1 is MGHRA, CDR2 YSYEKL, per germline. V gave up 4 bases and J gave up 5 bases; unmatched junction bases: 16. This CDR3 has 18 amino acids.

The chain uses TRBV7-8 and TRBJ2-1; the match to TRBD1 covers 8 bases. V trimming: 7 bases; J trimming: 0 bases; junction bases outside the gene matches: 17. Germline loops: CDR1 SGHVS, CDR2 FQNEAQ. The CDR3 runs to 19 residues. The CDR3 DNA reads as TGTGCCAGCATCCCCCGACAGGGGCGTCCCTCTGCCTCCTACAATGAGCAGTTCTTC. Residues: CASIPRQGRPSASYNEQFF.

The CDR3 nucleotides are TGTGCCAGCAGCCCCTCGGTCTACGGACGCACAGATACGCAGTATTTT. This encodes CASSPSVYGRTDTQYF. J is TRBJ2-3 and V is TRBV7-9; D not resolved. V gave up 5 bases and J gave up 1 base, with 16 bases separating them. The CDR3 length is 16 residues. Germline V gene data show CDR1 as SEHNR and CDR2 as FQNEAQ (reference sequence).

J is TRBJ2-7 and V is TRBV27; unclear D gene. V lost 8 bases and J 7 bases, leaving 21 bases between the germline ends. This CDR3 spans 14 amino acids. Per the germline V gene, CDR1 is MNHEY and CDR2 is SMNVEV (reference sequence). This CDR3 is CASRKASRPREQYF. CDR3 DNA sequence: TGTGCCAGCCGAAAAGCAAGCAGGCCCCGGGAGCAGTACTTC.

This chain uses TRBV30 with TRBJ2-5, with D uncertain. Germline V CDR1 and CDR2: GTSNPN, SVGIG (reference sequence). V dropped 0 bases and J dropped 3 bases, with 14 bases sitting between them. The CDR3 runs 15 residues. This chain's CDR3 is CAWSVQNFAEETQYF. For the CDR3, the DNA is TGTGCCTGGAGTGTACAGAATTTTGCGGAAGAGACCCAGTACTTC. Based on the CDR3 plus reference TRBV30 and TRBJ2-5, the full variable domain is SQTIHQWPATLVQPVGSPLSLECTVEGTSNPNLYWYRQAAGRGLQLLFYSVGIGQISSEVPQNLSASRPQDRQFILSSKKLLLSDSGFYLCAWSVQNFAEETQYFGPGTRLLVL.

Judged by abundance, this clone is medium-sized (0.01 to 0.1%). The gene calls are TRBV7-8 and TRBJ1-5; no clear D gene. CDR1 is SGHVS, CDR2 FQNEAQ, per germline. Trimming took 4 bases from V and 1 from J, leaving 17 bases between them. The CDR3 consists of 17 residues. As DNA, the CDR3 is TGTGCCAGCAGCTCCATGGCCGCTTCGCTAAGCAATCAGCCCCAGCATTTT. It yields the protein CASSSMAASLSNQPQHF.

This chain connects TRBV6-1 to TRBJ2-7; TRBD1 might be the D (6 bases). This CDR3 has 15 amino acids. CDR1 is MNHNS, CDR2 SASEGT, per germline. V was trimmed by 4 bases and J by 5 bases, leaving 18 bases between them. CDR3 sequence: CASSGWARGENEQYF. In DNA form, the CDR3 reads TGTGCCAGCAGTGGCTGGGCCAGGGGAGAGAACGAGCAGTACTTC.

In its sample, this clone was seen a few times. The V gene is TRBV15, the J gene TRBJ1-1; maybe TRBD1 (6 bases). The CDR3 contains 13 residues. V gave up 3 bases and J gave up 6 bases, with 11 bases separating them. Germline assignment: CDR1 LNHNV and CDR2 YYDKDF (reference sequence). The chain's CDR3 is CATSRRAGAEAFF. The CDR3 DNA reads TGTGCCACCAGCAGGCGGGCAGGGGCTGAAGCTTTCTTT.

V gene TRBV7-9 combines with J gene TRBJ1-2; no reliable D call. Trimming removed 4 bases from V and 4 bases from J, with 13 bases in between. Germline-derived CDR1 and CDR2 are SEHNR and FQNEAQ (reference sequence). There are 14 residues in the CDR3. The CDR3 reads CASSWTSAGYGYTF. The CDR3 coding sequence is TGTGCCAGCAGCTGGACCTCGGCGGGCTATGGCTACACCTTC.

The gene calls are TRBV7-9 and TRBJ2-7, with TRBD2 identical over 14 bases. Germline V lookup: CDR1 SEHNR, CDR2 FQNEAQ (reference sequence). The CDR3 length is 15 residues. The V segment lost 5 bases and the J segment 1 base; nucleotides outside the gene matches: 1. DNA for the CDR3: TGTGCCAGCAGCGGACTAGCGGGAGGTTCCTACGAGCAGTACTTC. Encoded protein: CASSGLAGGSYEQYF.